This T cell receptor beta chain was sequenced for a study of cytomegalovirus exposure and HLA in healthy donors. A few counts support this clone. No antigen is known for it. 13 Jbeta primers and 60 Vbeta primers were used for the PCR. Measured with immunoSEQ multiplex PCR; TCRdb has only the in-frame clones, and not every one. Of about 180,000 clones in the sample, approximately 78% were seen once. Study-wide findings and caveats: Presence/absence analyses treated sequencing depth as roughly uniform across donors.

The CDR3 has 14 residues. Germline V gene sequence: CDR1 SGHRS, CDR2 YFSETQ. The ends were cut back, 4 bases at V and 5 bases at J, with 15 bases in the middle. The sequenced sample was PBMCs. This sequence joins TRBV5-1 and TRBJ2-5; a possible D gene is TRBD2 (6 bases). The receptor was isolated from a woman between 50 and 59 years old in good health and CMV-seropositive. CDR3 residues: CASSAGPGGETQYF. CDR3 bases: TGCGCCAGCAGCGCGGGACCCGGAGGGGAGACCCAGTACTTC.